This is a list of T cell receptor beta chains from one sample in a study of blood T cell repertoires in COVID-19. Measured with immunoSEQ multiplex PCR; TCRdb has only the in-frame clones, and not every one. The sample has about 180,000 clones; 86% are singletons. Specimen: PBMCs or T cells enriched from blood (not recorded which). Receptors were obtained from a young woman who had recovered from COVID-19. CDR3s include the opening cysteine and the closing phenylalanine or tryptophan. The D gene is left open where the match is weak. Clone size appears in some rows only: once, few, many, or a class for an expanded clone.

>.|TRBJ2-2|TRBV11-3|once
TGTGCCAGCAGCTTAGCGAGCGGCGGGGAGCTGTTTTTT
CASSLASGGELFF
>.|TRBJ2-7|TRBV29-1|.
TGCAGCGCCCCTCTCCTTCCCGAGCAGTACTTC
CSAPLLPEQYF
>.|TRBJ2-1|TRBV15|.
TGTGCCACCAGCAGAGCCGGGACTGGGTACAATGAGCAGTTCTTC
CATSRAGTGYNEQFF
>TRBD1|TRBJ2-3|TRBV15|few
TGTGCCACCAGCAGAGACCCGACAGGGGCGGATACGCAGTATTTT
CATSRDPTGADTQYF
>TRBD1|TRBJ1-4|TRBV7-2|.
TGTGCCAGCAGCGAAGATTTCTACAGGGGGCTATATGAAAAACTGTTTTTT
CASSEDFYRGLYEKLFF
>.|TRBJ2-3|TRBV13|.
TGTGCCAGCAGCTTAGAACCGTCAGGCCCGTCTCATACGCAGTATTTT
CASSLEPSGPSHTQYF
>TRBD2|TRBJ2-7|TRBV5-4|.
TGTGCCAGCAGCGGCTACAGGGATCAGGGACTAGCGGGACTACACTACGAGCAGTACTTC
CASSGYRDQGLAGLHYEQYF
>TRBD1|TRBJ2-1|TRBV11-2|.
TGTGCCAGCAGTGGGACAGGGGGCAGGGACTCTGAGCAGTTCTTC
CASSGTGGRDSEQFF
>TRBD2|TRBJ2-1|TRBV6-5|once
TGTGCCAGCGATAGAGCGGGAGGTTCGTACAATGAGCAGTTCTTC
CASDRAGGSYNEQFF
>.|TRBJ2-7|TRBV2|.
TGTGCCAGCAGTGAAGTCGGTGCAACTGACTACGAGCAGTACTTC
CASSEVGATDYEQYF
>TRBD2|TRBJ2-7|TRBV19|.
TGTGCCAGTAGTCCTAGCGGGAGCTTGTACGAGCAGTACTTC
CASSPSGSLYEQYF
>TRBD2|TRBJ2-1|TRBV6-2/TRBV6-3|.
TGTGCCAGCAGCCCGAGCGGGAGCGGCTACAATGAGCAGTTCTTC
CASSPSGSGYNEQFF
>.|TRBJ1-5|TRBV28|.
TGTGCCAGCAGTTCCCTGGTCCCCCAACAGGGCAATCAGCCCCAGCATTTT
CASSSLVPQQGNQPQHF
>TRBD2|TRBJ2-3|TRBV14|.
TGTGCCAGCAGCCAAGAAGGCCTAGCGGGAGTGTGGGGCACAGATACGCAGTATTTT
CASSQEGLAGVWGTDTQYF
>.|TRBJ1-5|TRBV6-5|.
TGTGCCAGCAGAGAGTCAGGGTACGGCAATCAGCCCCAGCATTTT
CASRESGYGNQPQHF
>.|TRBJ1-1|TRBV11-3|.
TGTGCCAGCAGCATACAGAGGGACACTGAAGCTTTCTTT
CASSIQRDTEAFF
>.|TRBJ1-3|TRBV18|.
TGTGCCAGCTCACCATCCCAAGGAAACACCATATATTTT
CASSPSQGNTIYF
>TRBD1|TRBJ1-1|TRBV29-1|.
TGCAGCGGCGACAGGGGGCGAGAAGAAGCTTTCTTT
CSGDRGREEAFF
>TRBD2|TRBJ2-7|TRBV7-9|.
TGTGCCAGCAGCGGAAGCGGGAGGGCCTTTTTGGAGCAGTACTTC
CASSGSGRAFLEQYF
>.|TRBJ2-7|TRBV4-1|few
TGCGCCAGCAGCCAAGATCAAGAGCAGTACTTC
CASSQDQEQYF
>.|TRBJ2-5|TRBV3-1/TRBV3-2|few
TGTGCCAGCAGCCAACGGGAGACCCAGTACTTC
CASSQRETQYF
>.|TRBJ2-7|TRBV2|.
TGTGCCAGCAGTGAAGCGCCCCCAGGGTCCTACGAGCAGTACTTC
CASSEAPPGSYEQYF
>.|TRBJ1-1|TRBV7-9|.
TGTGCCAGCAGCTTAAGCGGTTCTATGAACACTGAAGCTTTCTTT
CASSLSGSMNTEAFF
>TRBD1|TRBJ1-2|TRBV6-1|.
TGTGCCAGCAGTGATCCGGGACAGGGATACTATGGCTACACCTTC
CASSDPGQGYYGYTF
>.|TRBJ1-3|TRBV30|.
TGTGCCTGGAGTGTAGATGGGCTTGGAAACACCATATATTTT
CAWSVDGLGNTIYF
>TRBD2|TRBJ2-5|TRBV6-5|.
TGTGCCATCGGTAGCGGGACCTTATTTCAGGCCCAGTACTTC
CAIGSGTLFQAQYF
>.|TRBJ2-7|TRBV2|.
TGTGCCAGCGCATCAAAGGGGGAATACGAGCAGTACTTC
CASASKGEYEQYF
>.|TRBJ2-3|TRBV12-5|.
TGTGCTAGTGGTTTGGTACTTCCAGGGGCGGGCGGTACGCAGTATTTT
CASGLVLPGAGGTQYF